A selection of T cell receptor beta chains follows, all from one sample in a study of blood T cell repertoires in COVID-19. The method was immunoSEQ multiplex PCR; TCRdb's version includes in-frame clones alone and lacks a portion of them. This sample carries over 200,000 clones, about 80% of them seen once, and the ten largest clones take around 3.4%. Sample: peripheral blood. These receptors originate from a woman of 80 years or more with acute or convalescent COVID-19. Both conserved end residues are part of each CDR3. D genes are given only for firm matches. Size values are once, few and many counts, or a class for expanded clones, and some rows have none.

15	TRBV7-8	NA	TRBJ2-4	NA	TGTGCCAGCAGCGACACCTCCCTAGCCAAAAACATTCAGTACTTC	CASSDTSLAKNIQYF
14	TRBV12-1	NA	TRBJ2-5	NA	TGTGCCAGCAGTAGGGGGAAAGTAAAAGAGACCCAGTACTTC	CASSRGKVKETQYF
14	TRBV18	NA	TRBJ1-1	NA	TGTGCCAGCTCACCACAGGGAGGGACCACTGAAGCTTTCTTT	CASSPQGGTTEAFF
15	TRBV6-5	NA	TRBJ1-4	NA	TGTGCCAGCAGTTACTCAGGGAGGCCTAATGAAAAACTGTTTTTT	CASSYSGRPNEKLFF
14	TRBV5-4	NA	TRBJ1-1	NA	TGTGCCAGCACCCCTGACAGGTTTAACACTGAAGCTTTCTTT	CASTPDRFNTEAFF
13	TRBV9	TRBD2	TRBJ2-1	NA	TGTGCCAGCAGCCTAGCGGGGGGTAATGAGCAGTTCTTC	CASSLAGGNEQFF
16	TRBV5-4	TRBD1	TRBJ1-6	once	TGTGCCAGCAGCGAACCGGGACAGGGGGCGTATTCACCCCTCCACTTT	CASSEPGQGAYSPLHF
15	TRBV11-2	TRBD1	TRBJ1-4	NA	TGTGCCAGCAGTCACGGACAGGGTCCTAATGAAAAACTGTTTTTT	CASSHGQGPNEKLFF
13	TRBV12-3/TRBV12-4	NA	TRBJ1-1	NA	TGTGCCAGCAGTTTAAAGCGTAACACTGAAGCTTTCTTT	CASSLKRNTEAFF
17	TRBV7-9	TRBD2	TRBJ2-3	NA	TGTGCCAGCAGCTTATGGATGGTTAGCGGGAGCACAGATACGCAGTATTTT	CASSLWMVSGSTDTQYF
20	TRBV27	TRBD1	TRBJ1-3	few	TGTGCCAGCAGTTTATCCTTCGGAGGACAGGGAAGAGAAGCTGGAAACACCATATATTTT	CASSLSFGGQGREAGNTIYF
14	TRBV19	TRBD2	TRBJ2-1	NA	TGTGCCAGTACCACGGGGACTAGCGGAAATGAGCAGTTCTTC	CASTTGTSGNEQFF
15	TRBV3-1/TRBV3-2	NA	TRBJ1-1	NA	TGTGCCAGCAGCCGGTCGGGATCTTGGAACACTGAAGCTTTCTTT	CASSRSGSWNTEAFF
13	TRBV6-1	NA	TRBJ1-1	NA	TGTGCCAGCAGTTGGCAAAGGAACACTGAAGCTTTCTTT	CASSWQRNTEAFF
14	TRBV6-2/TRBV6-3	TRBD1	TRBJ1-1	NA	TGTGCCAGCAGCTGGGCACAGGGGGAAACTGAAGCTTTCTTT	CASSWAQGETEAFF
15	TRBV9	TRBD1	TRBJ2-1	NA	TGTGCCAGCAGCGTCCGGGACAGGGCCTACAATGAGCAGTTCTTC	CASSVRDRAYNEQFF
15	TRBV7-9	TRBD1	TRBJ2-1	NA	TGTGCCAGCAGCTTAGGACAGGGGATACGGAATGAGCAGTTCTTC	CASSLGQGIRNEQFF
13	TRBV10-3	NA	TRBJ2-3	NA	TGTTCCCGCTCGGAGGATAGCACAGATACGCAGTATTTT	CSRSEDSTDTQYF
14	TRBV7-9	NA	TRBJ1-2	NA	TGTGCCAGCAGCTTAGGGGGGACTCCAACTGGCTACACCTTC	CASSLGGTPTGYTF
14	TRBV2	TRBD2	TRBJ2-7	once	TGTGCCAGCAGCGCATCTAGTGCGGGGGGCGAGCAGTACTTC	CASSASSAGGEQYF
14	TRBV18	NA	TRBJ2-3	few	TGTGCCAGCTCACCCCTAGGGGCCTCAGATACGCAGTATTTT	CASSPLGASDTQYF
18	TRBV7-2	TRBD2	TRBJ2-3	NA	TGTGCCAGCAGCCGGTCATTCACTAGCGGGGGGGGCACAGATACGCAGTATTTT	CASSRSFTSGGGTDTQYF